The entry below gives a single TCR beta chain sequence along with its context. Using immunoSEQ multiplex PCR, the repertoire was profiled, and TCRdb retains in-frame clones only, with some absent. The sample includes more than 95,000 clones, over 90% of them seen just once. This entry belongs to a study of control samples from healthy donors and cancer patients. Germline assignment: CDR1 SEHNR and CDR2 FQNEAQ (reference sequence). Trimming removed 5 bases at V and 7 bases at J, with 14 bases between. The CDR3 length is 14 residues. The clonotype was recovered from a young man in good health. The chain is built from TRBV7-9 and TRBJ1-4; TRBD1 might be the D (5 bases). Sequenced material: blood. The CDR3 loop is CASSERGFGEKLFF. The CDR3 DNA follows: TGTGCCAGCAGCGAAAGGGGCTTCGGTGAAAAACTGTTTTTT.